This passage covers 2 T cell receptor beta chains from one sample sequenced in a study of blood T cell repertoires in COVID-19. Profiled with immunoSEQ multiplex PCR; TCRdb holds only in-frame clones, not every one. The table has hundreds of thousands of clones, 70% to 85% seen once; the top ten hold more than 3%. The sample consisted of PBMCs or T cells enriched from blood (not recorded which). These receptors originate from a woman aged 60-70 years who had recovered from COVID-19.

This chain uses TRBV19 with TRBJ1-1, with 8 nucleotides matching TRBD1. The germline CDR1 and CDR2 sequences are LNHDA and SQIVND (reference sequence). V lost 4 bases and J lost 8; bases outside the gene matches: 6. The CDR3 spans 13 residues. The CDR3 DNA reads as TGTGCCAGTAGTACATACAGGGGGTCGGAAGCTTTCTTT. It translates to CASSTYRGSEAFF.

The chain combines TRBV7-9 with TRBJ1-4; the D is unclear. Trimming removed 5 bases at V and 2 bases at J, with 15 bases between. CDR1 and CDR2 (germline): SEHNR, FQNEAQ (reference sequence). The CDR3 contains 16 residues. This CDR3 reads CASSLLGRGTNEKLFF. Here the CDR3 DNA reads TGTGCCAGCAGCCTCCTAGGGCGCGGGACTAATGAAAAACTGTTTTTT.